The 30 T cell receptor beta chains reported below all come from one sample, sequenced in a study of T cells in Graves' hyperthyroidism and ophthalmopathy. It was RNA transcripts that yielded the amplified TCR beta CDR3 regions. The HTBI primer set was used in a first-round RT-PCR of the TCR CDR3. MiXCR, applied by TCRdb to the multiplex PCR reads, yields one record per CDR3 protein. This sample has under 70,000 distinct CDR3 sequences; under 70% occur once, and the top ten carry more than 3%. The sample was blood. These receptors were obtained from a woman aged 55-70 years with Graves' ophthalmopathy.

Only a few counts were recorded for this clonotype. The CDR3 end shows no conserved phenylalanine or tryptophan, and so a read error is likely. No DNA is shown, since the ends of the CDR3 on it are uncertain; the CDR3 is the one TCRdb lists. V is TRBV19 and J is TRBJ2-6. The CDR3 is 8 residues long, counting both termini. Germline CDR1 LNHDA, CDR2 SQIVND (reference sequence). The CDR3: CASSIQGA.

The rearrangement uses TRBV20-1 and TRBJ2-2; TRBD2 matches at 7 bases. J gave up 4 bases and V 5 bases, and 7 bases lay outside the gene matches. The germline V gene encodes CDR1 DFQATT and CDR2 SNEGSKA (reference sequence). The length of the CDR3 is 14 residues. CDR3: CSAGWGEGTGELFF. The CDR3 DNA sequence: TGCAGTGCTGGATGGGGGGAGGGCACCGGGGAGCTGTTTTTT.

The V call is TRBV15, the J call TRBJ2-1, with TRBD2 matching over 10 bases. Germline CDR1 LNHNV, CDR2 YYDKDF (reference sequence). This CDR3 comprises 15 residues. Unmatched junction bases numbered 6, after V lost 8 bases and J lost 2 bases. This CDR3 is CATRILAGAYNEQFF. Here the CDR3 DNA reads TGTGCCACCCGAATCCTAGCGGGGGCCTACAATGAGCAGTTCTTC.

This clonotype was seen ten or more times. The chain couples TRBV7-9 to TRBJ2-4; TRBD2 is a possible D gene (6 bases). Trimming removed 3 bases from V and 3 bases from J, with 12 bases in between. CDR1 and CDR2 from the germline V gene are SEHNR and FQNEAQ (reference sequence). The CDR3 consists of 15 residues. Written as DNA, the CDR3 is TGTGCCAGCAGCTTCGCCGGGGGAAGCAAAAACATTCAGTACTTC. Encoded protein: CASSFAGGSKNIQYF.

The table lists this clonotype with many counts. The CDR3 DNA reads TGTGCCAGCAGCCTCAGCACAGATACGCAGTATTTT. Residues: CASSLSTDTQYF. The chain recombines TRBV3-1 with TRBJ2-3; no clear D. Germline CDR1 is LGHDT and CDR2 is YNNKEL (reference sequence). The CDR3 length is 12 residues. Trimming removed 4 bases at V and 0 bases at J, with 2 bases between.

This clonotype was observed a handful of times. The chain couples TRBV9 to TRBJ1-2; D gene unclear. Trimming took 4 bases from V and 6 from J, leaving 7 bases between them. Per germline, CDR1 SGDLS and CDR2 YYNGEE. The CDR3 extends over 11 amino acids. The chain's CDR3 is CASSRMDGYTF. In nucleotides, the CDR3 is TGTGCCAGCAGCCGTATGGATGGCTACACCTTC. The full variable domain, completed using reference TRBV9 and TRBJ1-2, is DSGVTQTPKHLITATGQRVTLRCSPRSGDLSVYWYQQSLDQGLQFLIQYYNGEERAKGNILERFSAQQFPDLHSELNLSSLELGDSALYFCASSRMDGYTFGSGTRLTVV.

The CDR3, as DNA: TGTGCCAGCAGTGCAGGGAACACTGAAGCTTTCTTT. This encodes CASSAGNTEAFF. V usage is TRBV2 and J usage is TRBJ1-1; D remains ambiguous. Deletions cut 4 bases from V and 1 base from J, with 4 bases between. The length of the CDR3 is 12 residues. Looked up from germline, CDR1 is SNHLY and CDR2 is FYNNEI.

There are many counts of this clonotype. This chain joins TRBV7-3 and TRBJ2-5; D possibly uses TRBD1 or TRBD2 (5 bases each). The CDR3 has 15 residues. Looked up from germline, CDR1 is SGHTA and CDR2 is FQGTGA. V lost 0 bases and J 4 bases, leaving 12 bases between the germline ends. Written as DNA, the CDR3 is TGTGCCAGCAGCTTAACTGGGACCTCGGGAGAGACCCAGTACTTC. Amino acid sequence: CASSLTGTSGETQYF. The whole variable domain, remainder taken from reference TRBV7-3 and TRBJ2-5, is GAGVSQTPSNKVTEKGKYVELRCDPISGHTALYWYRQSLGQGPEFLIYFQGTGAADDSGLPNDRFFAVRPEGSVSTLKIQRTERGDSAVYLCASSLTGTSGETQYFGPGTRLLVL.

The chain is built from TRBV15 and TRBJ2-7; 11 bases align to TRBD2. V gave up 3 bases and J gave up 2 bases; unmatched junction bases: 6. Germline V gene lookup returns CDR1 LNHNV and CDR2 YYDKDF (reference sequence). This CDR3 is built from 16 residues. The CDR3 loop reads CATSSQLAGVTYEQYF. The DNA for the CDR3 is TGTGCCACCAGCAGCCAACTAGCGGGGGTCACCTACGAGCAGTACTTC. Complete variable domain (other parts from reference TRBV15 and TRBJ2-7): DAMVIQNPRYQVTQFGKPVTLSCSQTLNHNVMYWYQQKSSQAPKLLFHYYDKDFNNEADTPDNFQSRRPNTSFCFLDIRSPGLGDTAMYLCATSSQLAGVTYEQYFGPGTRLTVT.

The chain combines TRBV2 with TRBJ1-6; D unclear. V lost 2 bases to trimming and J lost 8 bases, with 34 bases between them. The CDR3 is 22 residues long. Germline V lookup: CDR1 SNHLY, CDR2 FYNNEI. CDR3 DNA sequence: TGTGCCAGCAGTGAATCGGTATTAATCTCCTACAATGAGGCAGCCAGTTATTCACCCCTCCACTTT. It translates to CASSESVLISYNEAASYSPLHF.

The V and J genes are TRBV28 and TRBJ2-7, with TRBD1 as a possible D gene (5 bases). V was clipped by 6 bases and J by 0 bases, with 12 bases between them. There are 14 residues in the CDR3. From germline, CDR1 is MDHEN and CDR2 SYDVKM. The CDR3 loop is CASRAGLGSYEQYF. The CDR3 DNA reads as TGTGCCAGCAGGGCAGGGTTAGGCTCCTACGAGCAGTACTTC.

This clonotype was detected once. The chain employs TRBV2 and TRBJ2-7; TRBD2 matches 10 bases. CDR1 and CDR2 from the germline V gene are SNHLY and FYNNEI. CDR3 length equals 16 residues. V shed 5 bases, J shed 2 bases, and the junction held 9 bases outside the gene matches. The CDR3 nucleotides are TGTGCCAGCAGTTTGAGGGGTAGCGGGGGGCCCTACGAGCAGTACTTC. Its translation: CASSLRGSGGPYEQYF.

The genes are TRBV7-3 and TRBJ1-5; TRBD1 aligns across 9 bases. This CDR3 has 16 residues. The germline V gene encodes CDR1 SGHTA and CDR2 FQGTGA. Trimming removed 4 bases from V and 4 bases from J; junction bases left unmatched: 8. The CDR3 here is CASSSPIGTGNQPQHF. CDR3 DNA sequence: TGTGCCAGCAGCTCCCCTATCGGGACAGGGAATCAGCCCCAGCATTTT. The full variable domain, in which reference TRBV7-3 and TRBJ1-5 provide the parts outside the CDR3, is GAGVSQTPSNKVTEKGKYVELRCDPISGHTALYWYRQSLGQGPEFLIYFQGTGAADDSGLPNDRFFAVRPEGSVSTLKIQRTERGDSAVYLCASSSPIGTGNQPQHFGDGTRLSIL.

The chain has TRBV7-9 and TRBJ2-1; 10 nucleotides agree with TRBD1. Trimming removed 0 bases from V and 6 bases from J; junction bases left unmatched: 8. Germline loops: CDR1 SEHNR, CDR2 FQNEAQ (reference sequence). This CDR3 has 17 amino acids. The CDR3 spells CASSLASRTGGSNEQFF. As DNA, the CDR3 is TGTGCCAGCAGCTTAGCGTCAAGGACAGGGGGTAGCAATGAGCAGTTCTTC.

This clonotype was observed a single time. DNA for the CDR3: TGCGCCAGCAGATATCGGACTGGGGCTTCTGGAAACACCATATATTTT. Translation gives CASRYRTGASGNTIYF. The chain employs TRBV5-1 and TRBJ1-3; possibly TRBD1 for D (5 bases). The ends were cut back, 5 bases at V and 1 base at J, with 16 bases in the middle. The CDR3 consists of 16 residues. Germline assignment: CDR1 SGHRS and CDR2 YFSETQ.

This clonotype appeared once. The rearrangement links TRBV11-2 to TRBJ1-4, with unresolved D. The CDR3 has 16 residues. The germline CDR1 and CDR2 sequences are SGHAT and FQNNGV. V lost 2 bases to trimming and J lost 9 bases, with 19 bases between them. The CDR3 region is CASSLLRRLGVQKLFF. The DNA for the CDR3 is TGTGCCAGCAGCTTACTCCGTCGTTTAGGAGTTCAAAAACTGTTTTTT.

The chain links TRBV20-1 to TRBJ2-3, with 9 positions matching TRBD2. The germline V gene encodes CDR1 DFQATT and CDR2 SNEGSKA (reference sequence). The junction had 4 bases not matched to a gene; V was cut back by 5 bases and J by 1 base. The CDR3 has 14 amino acids. The CDR3 nucleotides are TGCAGTGCTCAGCGACTAGCGGGCACAGATACGCAGTATTTT. Translated, it gives CSAQRLAGTDTQYF.

This clonotype was recorded at least ten times. The genes are TRBV4-1 and TRBJ1-6; D is ambiguous. The CDR3 has 18 amino acids. From germline, CDR1 is MGHRA and CDR2 YSYEKL. V was shortened by 1 base and J by 7 bases, with 20 bases between the two germline ends. As DNA, the CDR3 is TGCGCCAGCAGCCAAGTAGACCTCGGGTTTACCCCCAATTCACCCCTCCACTTT. It yields the protein CASSQVDLGFTPNSPLHF.

The V gene is TRBV5-1, the J gene TRBJ2-2; D is uncertain. CDR1 and CDR2 (germline): SGHRS, YFSETQ. The CDR3 spans 12 residues. V gave up 4 bases and J gave up 8 bases, with 9 bases separating them. The CDR3 DNA reads TGCGCCAGCAGCCAGGTCACGGGGGAGCTGTTTTTT. Translation: CASSQVTGELFF.

This clonotype came up many times. The V and J genes are TRBV4-1 and TRBJ2-7, with D possibly matching TRBD2 (6 bases). The CDR3 spans 17 residues. CDR1 MGHRA and CDR2 YSYEKL come from the germline V gene. Trimming removed 1 base at V and 3 bases at J, with 19 bases between. CDR3 in amino acids: CASSQVLSSGLVYEQYF. The CDR3 DNA is TGCGCCAGCAGCCAAGTGCTTAGTAGCGGCCTAGTCTACGAGCAGTACTTC.

At least ten counts were recorded for this clonotype. The J gene is TRBJ2-1, the V gene TRBV28; unclear D gene. The V gene's germline CDR1 is MDHEN and CDR2 SYDVKM. This CDR3 is built from 11 residues. Trimming took off 4 bases at V and 8 bases at J, with 6 bases between the two ends. The CDR3 here is CASSSLYEQFF. In nucleotides, the CDR3 is TGTGCCAGCAGTTCGCTCTATGAGCAGTTCTTC. Combining the CDR3 with reference TRBV28 and TRBJ2-1 gives the whole variable domain DVKVTQSSRYLVKRTGEKVFLECVQDMDHENMFWYRQDPGLGLRLIYFSYDVKMKEKGDIPEGYSVSREKKERFSLILESASTNQTSMYLCASSSLYEQFFGPGTRLTVL.

This clonotype was counted ten times or more. The V and J genes are TRBV6-2 or TRBV6-3 and TRBJ1-4, with 7 bases aligning to TRBD1. Trimming cost V 0 bases and J 7 bases; bases outside gene matches: 5. The CDR3 is 15 residues long. The germline V gene has CDR1 MNHEY and CDR2 SVGEGT. The CDR3 bases are TGTGCCAGCAGTTACTCGGCAGGGGGAGGTGAAAAACTGTTTTTT. This sequence encodes CASSYSAGGGEKLFF.

This sequence joins TRBV12-3 or TRBV12-4 and TRBJ2-5; 9 bases are a match to TRBD1. This CDR3 region has 14 residues. The ends lost 7 bases at V and 4 bases at J; junction bases unmatched: 7. The chain's CDR3 is CASTRTGEGETQYF. The CDR3 bases are TGTGCCAGCACCAGGACAGGGGAGGGAGAGACCCAGTACTTC.

The genes are TRBV20-1 and TRBJ2-3, with D possibly matching TRBD2 (5 bases). Germline CDR1 and CDR2: DFQATT and SNEGSKA (reference sequence). With 4 bases removed from V and 7 bases from J, the gap between germline ends came to 15 bases. The CDR3 is made up of 13 amino acids. CDR3 coding DNA: TGCAGTGCTAATCGAGGAGGCGGAAATACGCAGTATTTT. It translates to CSANRGGGNTQYF.

The rearrangement joins TRBV27 to TRBJ2-4, with D maybe TRBD1 (6 bases). The V end was cut by 5 bases, the J end by 0 bases, with 17 bases between. Germline V lookup: CDR1 MNHEY, CDR2 SMNVEV (reference sequence). There are 17 residues in the CDR3. CDR3 region: CASSPFYRELAKNIQYF. CDR3 in DNA: TGTGCCAGCAGTCCATTCTACAGGGAACTAGCCAAAAACATTCAGTACTTC.

This clonotype appeared a single time. The CDR3 DNA is TGTGCCACCAGCAGCTTAGTTCGAGGGGGCGGAAACATTCAGTACTTC. It encodes CATSSLVRGGGNIQYF. V usage is TRBV15 and J usage is TRBJ2-4, with 7 bases identical to TRBD1. The CDR3 sequence is 16 residues long. The ends lost 3 bases at V and 6 bases at J; junction bases unmatched: 11. CDR1 and CDR2 (germline): LNHNV, YYDKDF (reference sequence).

On this clonotype: The CDR3 ends on some other residue instead of the conserved phenylalanine or tryptophan, so this is likely a read error. This chain joins TRBV19 and TRBJ1-1, with D perhaps matching TRBD1 (5 bases). V was cut by 4 bases and J by 5 bases, with 14 bases left in between. CDR3 size: 14 residues. CDR1 is LNHDA, CDR2 SQIVND, per germline (reference sequence). The CDR3 DNA reads as TGTGCCAGTAGTAGGGAAGGGGCGGTAACTGAAGCTTTCCTT. Its protein product is CASSREGAVTEAFL.

CDR3 sequence reads: CASSRSGRRSYNEQFF. Written as DNA, the CDR3 is TGTGCCAGCAGTAGAAGCGGGAGGCGCTCCTACAATGAGCAGTTCTTC. The gene calls are TRBV28 and TRBJ2-1; TRBD2 agrees at 9 bases. CDR1 MDHEN and CDR2 SYDVKM come from the germline V gene. J lost 0 bases, V lost 5 bases, and 5 bases had no gene match. CDR3 length: 16 amino acids.

This clonotype appeared many times. The V gene is TRBV6-5, the J gene TRBJ2-5; D is perhaps TRBD1 (5 bases). Per the germline V gene, CDR1 is MNHEY and CDR2 is SVGAGI. V lost 4 bases and J lost 2, with 11 bases in between. CDR3 length: 14 residues. The CDR3 here is CASSSGLGQETQYF. CDR3 DNA: TGTGCCAGCAGTTCAGGGTTGGGGCAAGAGACCCAGTACTTC.

This clonotype was found many times. This sequence joins TRBV7-8 and TRBJ2-5; D is unresolved. V was shortened by 1 base and J by 5 bases, with 14 bases between the two germline ends. There are 15 residues in the CDR3. Germline-derived CDR1 and CDR2 are SGHVS and FQNEAQ. In DNA form, the CDR3 reads TGTGCCAGCAGCTTAGAGGCAGGCCCAAGGGAGACCCAGTACTTC. This encodes CASSLEAGPRETQYF. Full variable domain (rest looked up from reference TRBV7-8 and TRBJ2-5): GAGVSQSPRYKVAKRGQDVALRCDPISGHVSLFWYQQALGQGPEFLTYFQNEAQLDKSGLPSDRFFAERPEGSVSTLKIQRTQQEDSAVYLCASSLEAGPRETQYFGPGTRLLVL.